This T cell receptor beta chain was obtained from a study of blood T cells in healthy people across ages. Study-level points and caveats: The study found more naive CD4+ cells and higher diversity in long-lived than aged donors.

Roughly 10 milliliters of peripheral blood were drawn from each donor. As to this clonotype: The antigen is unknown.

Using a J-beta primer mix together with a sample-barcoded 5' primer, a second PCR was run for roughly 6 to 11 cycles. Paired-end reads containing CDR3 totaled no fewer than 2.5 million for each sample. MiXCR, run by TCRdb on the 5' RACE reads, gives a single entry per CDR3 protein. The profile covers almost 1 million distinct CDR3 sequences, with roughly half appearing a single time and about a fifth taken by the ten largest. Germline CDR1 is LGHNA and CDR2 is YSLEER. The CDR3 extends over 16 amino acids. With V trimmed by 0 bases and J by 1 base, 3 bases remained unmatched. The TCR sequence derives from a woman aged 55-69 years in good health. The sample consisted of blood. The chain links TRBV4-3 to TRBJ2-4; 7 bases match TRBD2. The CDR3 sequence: CASSQDGGGAKNIQYF. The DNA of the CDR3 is TGCGCCAGCAGCCAAGATGGGGGGGGGGCCAAAAACATTCAGTACTTC.